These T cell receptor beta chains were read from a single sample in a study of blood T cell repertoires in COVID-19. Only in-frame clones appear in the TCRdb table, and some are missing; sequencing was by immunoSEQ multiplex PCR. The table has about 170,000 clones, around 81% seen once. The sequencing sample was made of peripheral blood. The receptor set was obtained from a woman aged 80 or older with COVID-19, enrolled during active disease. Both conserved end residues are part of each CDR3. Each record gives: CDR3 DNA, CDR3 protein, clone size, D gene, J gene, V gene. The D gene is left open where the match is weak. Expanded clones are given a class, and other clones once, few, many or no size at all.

CDR3 DNA: TGTGCCAGCAGGGTACTAAAGCCTAACTATGGCTACACCTTC
CDR3 protein: CASRVLKPNYGYTF
clone size: .
D gene: .
J gene: TRBJ1-2
V gene: TRBV6-5

CDR3 DNA: TGTGCCACCCATACAGGCTCCGGGGCCAACGTCCTGACTTTC
CDR3 protein: CATHTGSGANVLTF
clone size: once
D gene: .
J gene: TRBJ2-6
V gene: TRBV19

CDR3 DNA: TGTGCCAGCAGTGATGGACTCTGGTCCTACGAGCAGTACTTC
CDR3 protein: CASSDGLWSYEQYF
clone size: .
D gene: .
J gene: TRBJ2-7
V gene: TRBV6-1

CDR3 DNA: TGCGCCAGCAGCTTTGGACAGGGAGTATGGGGAAACACCATATATTTT
CDR3 protein: CASSFGQGVWGNTIYF
clone size: once
D gene: TRBD1
J gene: TRBJ1-3
V gene: TRBV5-1

CDR3 DNA: TGTGCCAGTGGCGACAGGGGGTCGGGTCAGCCCCAGCATTTT
CDR3 protein: CASGDRGSGQPQHF
clone size: .
D gene: TRBD1
J gene: TRBJ1-5
V gene: TRBV19

CDR3 DNA: TGTGCCATCATGAGAGGGGAGGGTGAAAAACTGTTTTTT
CDR3 protein: CAIMRGEGEKLFF
clone size: .
D gene: .
J gene: TRBJ1-4
V gene: TRBV10-3

CDR3 DNA: TGTGCCACCAGCAGAGGAAGCCTAGCGGGAAACACAGATACGCAGTATTTT
CDR3 protein: CATSRGSLAGNTDTQYF
clone size: .
D gene: TRBD2
J gene: TRBJ2-3
V gene: TRBV15

CDR3 DNA: TGTGCCAGCTCACCCCGCAGCACTGAAGCTTTCTTT
CDR3 protein: CASSPRSTEAFF
clone size: .
D gene: .
J gene: TRBJ1-1
V gene: TRBV18

CDR3 DNA: TGCGCCAGCAGCTTGTCTTTGTGGACAGAAGTTTCACCCCTCCACTTT
CDR3 protein: CASSLSLWTEVSPLHF
clone size: .
D gene: .
J gene: TRBJ1-6
V gene: TRBV5-1

CDR3 DNA: TGTGCCAGCAGCTACGGCCTGACTAGCGGAGGGACCGGGGAGCTGTTTTTT
CDR3 protein: CASSYGLTSGGTGELFF
clone size: .
D gene: TRBD2
J gene: TRBJ2-2
V gene: TRBV14

CDR3 DNA: TGTGCCAGCAGCCCCGGACAGACCTATGGCTACACCTTC
CDR3 protein: CASSPGQTYGYTF
clone size: .
D gene: .
J gene: TRBJ1-2
V gene: TRBV7-3

CDR3 DNA: TGTGCCAGCAGCTTAGCGCCCCTGAACGGGTATGGCTACACCTTC
CDR3 protein: CASSLAPLNGYGYTF
clone size: .
D gene: .
J gene: TRBJ1-2
V gene: TRBV11-1

CDR3 DNA: TGTGCCAGCTCGGGACTGATCAATCAGCCCCAGCATTTT
CDR3 protein: CASSGLINQPQHF
clone size: .
D gene: .
J gene: TRBJ1-5
V gene: TRBV12-3/TRBV12-4

CDR3 DNA: TGCAGTGCTCACAGGGATGAAAAACTGTTTTTT
CDR3 protein: CSAHRDEKLFF
clone size: .
D gene: .
J gene: TRBJ1-4
V gene: TRBV20-1